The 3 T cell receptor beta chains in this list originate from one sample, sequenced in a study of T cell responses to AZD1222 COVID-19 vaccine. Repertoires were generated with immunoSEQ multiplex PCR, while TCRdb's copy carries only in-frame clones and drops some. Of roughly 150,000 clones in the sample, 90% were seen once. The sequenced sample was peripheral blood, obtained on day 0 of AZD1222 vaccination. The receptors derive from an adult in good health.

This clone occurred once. The CDR3 coding sequence is TGTGCCAGCAGCTTGGCCGGACAGTATGGCTACACCTTC. This codes for CASSLAGQYGYTF. This rearrangement joins TRBV5-4 to TRBJ1-2; a possible D gene is TRBD1 (6 bases). V lost 0 bases and J 5 bases, leaving 8 bases between the germline ends. CDR1 and CDR2 (germline): SGHNT, YYREEE (reference sequence). The CDR3 runs 13 residues.

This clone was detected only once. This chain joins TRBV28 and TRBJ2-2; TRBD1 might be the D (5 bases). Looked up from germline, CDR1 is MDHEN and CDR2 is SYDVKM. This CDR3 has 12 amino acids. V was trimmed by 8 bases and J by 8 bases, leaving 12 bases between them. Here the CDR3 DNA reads TGTGCCAGCGGAAGGGGTTTGGGGGAGCTGTTTTTT. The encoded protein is CASGRGLGELFF.

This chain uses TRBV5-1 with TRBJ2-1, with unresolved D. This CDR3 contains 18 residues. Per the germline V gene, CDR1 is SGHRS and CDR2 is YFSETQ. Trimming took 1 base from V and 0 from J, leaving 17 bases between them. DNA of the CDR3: TGCGCCAGCAGCTTGTTTCCCACCTTTATTAGCTCCTACAATGAGCAGTTCTTC. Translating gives CASSLFPTFISSYNEQFF.